This is a list of T cell receptor beta chains from one sample in a study of a mutant IDH1 vaccine in newly diagnosed glioma. Sequencing used immunoSEQ multiplex PCR; TCRdb keeps in-frame clones, though not all of them. Among 85,000 to 100,000 clones listed, approximately 83% were seen once. Sequenced here: PBMCs, sampled from a glioma patient treated with radiotherapy, temozolomide or both. The receptor source for this set is a woman aged 45 to 65 with glioma. Both conserved end residues are part of each CDR3. A D gene is named only where the DNA matches it firmly. Size values are once, few and many counts, or a class for expanded clones, and some rows have none.

size,V,J,D,DNA,CDR3
.,TRBV10-3,TRBJ1-3,.,TGTGCCACACTCAGGGGCGTCGAAGGAAACACCATATATTTT,CATLRGVEGNTIYF
.,TRBV28,TRBJ1-4,TRBD1,TGTGCCAGCAGTTCCCCCGGGACAGGGAATGAAAAACTGTTTTTT,CASSSPGTGNEKLFF
.,TRBV2,TRBJ2-1,.,TGTGCCAGCAGTGTTTCCAGGGTCAATGAGCAGTTCTTC,CASSVSRVNEQFF
.,TRBV15,TRBJ2-5,TRBD2,TGTGCCACCAGCAGAGTTGTAGCGGGTAGCCAAGAGACCCAGTACTTC,CATSRVVAGSQETQYF
few,TRBV5-3,TRBJ1-6,.,TGTGCCAGAAGCTTGACAGGCAATTCACCCCTCCACTTT,CARSLTGNSPLHF
.,TRBV9,TRBJ2-5,.,TGTGCCAGCAGCGCAACCACAGGGCGTGAGACCCAGTACTTC,CASSATTGRETQYF
.,TRBV19,TRBJ1-1,TRBD1,TGTGCCAGCAAACTCCTGACAGGGGGGTCCATGAACACTGAAGCTTTCTTT,CASKLLTGGSMNTEAFF
.,TRBV27,TRBJ2-7,TRBD1,TGTGCCAGCAGGCCAACCGGGACAGGGGTAACCGAGCAGTACTTC,CASRPTGTGVTEQYF
.,TRBV7-2,TRBJ1-2,.,TGTGCCAGCAGCTACCTGGCGGGAGCTAACTATGGCTACACCTTC,CASSYLAGANYGYTF
.,TRBV14,TRBJ1-4,.,TGTGCCAGCAGCCAAGATAGGGAAAAACTGTTTTTT,CASSQDREKLFF
.,TRBV5-1,TRBJ1-5,.,TGCGCCAGCAGCTTGGTAGGGGGAAGCAATCAGCCCCAGCATTTT,CASSLVGGSNQPQHF
.,TRBV9,TRBJ2-2,.,TGTGCCAGCAGCGGGCCCTATGCCGGGGAGCTGTTTTTT,CASSGPYAGELFF
.,TRBV19,TRBJ1-1,.,TGTGCCAGTAGATCCCACCGACACATTAACACTGAAGCTTTCTTT,CASRSHRHINTEAFF
.,TRBV2,TRBJ1-5,.,TGTGCCAGCAGTAAAGAGGGCGTAAATAATCAGCCCCAGCATTTT,CASSKEGVNNQPQHF
.,TRBV9,TRBJ2-2,.,TGTGCCAGCAGCGTAAGGGACACCAACACCGGGGAGCTGTTTTTT,CASSVRDTNTGELFF
.,TRBV19,TRBJ2-5,.,TGTGCCAGTAGTATAACCGGCCAAGAGACCCAGTACTTC,CASSITGQETQYF
.,TRBV7-2,TRBJ2-3,.,TGTGCCAGCAGCTTAGGGGGAATGCAGAGTACGCAGTATTTT,CASSLGGMQSTQYF
.,TRBV5-5,TRBJ2-3,TRBD2,TGTGCCAGCAGCTCTAGCGGACACACAGATACGCAGTATTTT,CASSSSGHTDTQYF
.,TRBV19,TRBJ1-6,.,TGTGCCAGTAGTGGATCCTGGGGAAATTCACCCCTCCACTTT,CASSGSWGNSPLHF
.,TRBV5-3,TRBJ1-3,.,TGTGCCAGAAGCCCCGATAGGTCTGGAAACACCATATATTTT,CARSPDRSGNTIYF
.,TRBV6-1,TRBJ1-2,.,TGTGCCAGCAGTGACATCATGATTCGGGGTTTGGGCTACACCTTC,CASSDIMIRGLGYTF
.,TRBV5-1,TRBJ2-3,.,TGCGCCAGCAGCTTTGGGATCCCCACAGATACGCAGTATTTT,CASSFGIPTDTQYF
.,TRBV6-5,TRBJ2-7,TRBD1,TGTGCCAGCAGTAGGGGGACAGGGGACGAGCAGTACTTC,CASSRGTGDEQYF
once,TRBV25-1,TRBJ2-7,.,TGTGCCAGCAGTAAAAGGGGGGTCTACGAGCAGTACTTC,CASSKRGVYEQYF
.,TRBV5-4,TRBJ2-7,TRBD1,TGTGCCAGCAGCCTCCCAGGACAGGCTTCCTACGAGCAGTACTTC,CASSLPGQASYEQYF
few,TRBV5-1,TRBJ1-1,TRBD1,TGCGCCAGCAGCAGTGGAAGGACAGGGGGCATCACTGAAGCTTTCTTT,CASSSGRTGGITEAFF
few,TRBV4-1,TRBJ1-1,.,TGCGCCAGCAGCCAAGATATAGTGGGACGGATCCTGAACACTGAAGCTTTCTTT,CASSQDIVGRILNTEAFF
.,TRBV7-9,TRBJ1-1,.,TGTGCCAGCAGCAACTACAGGGAGGCCGAAGCTTTCTTT,CASSNYREAEAFF
.,TRBV6-1,TRBJ2-1,.,TGTGCCAGCAGGCCGGGACCCGGAGAGTCCAATGAGCAGTTCTTC,CASRPGPGESNEQFF
.,TRBV5-4,TRBJ2-3,TRBD1,TGTGCCAGCAGCCCAGGGGGCGACACAGATACGCAGTATTTT,CASSPGGDTDTQYF
.,TRBV7-6,TRBJ1-1,.,TGTGCCAGCAGCCCGGGGCCAGGGCGGGACACTGAAGCTTTCTTT,CASSPGPGRDTEAFF
.,TRBV6-5,TRBJ1-4,.,TGTGCCAGCAGTTATGAAAAACTGTTTTTT,CASSYEKLFF
.,TRBV5-1,TRBJ1-1,.,TGCGCCAGCAGCTCCCGTATAGTTGGCACTGAAGCTTTCTTT,CASSSRIVGTEAFF
.,TRBV2,TRBJ1-3,.,TGTGCCAGCAGTGGGGGCGGAAACACCATATATTTT,CASSGGGNTIYF
.,TRBV7-2,TRBJ1-3,TRBD1,TGTGCCAGCAGCTTAAGGGACAGGGGCCTTACCTCTGGAAACACCATATATTTT,CASSLRDRGLTSGNTIYF
.,TRBV5-1,TRBJ1-1,.,TGCGCCAGCAGCTCCCAGGGGAACACTGAAGCTTTCTTT,CASSSQGNTEAFF
.,TRBV10-3,TRBJ1-1,TRBD1,TGTGCCATCAGCCCTGGACAGGGTAGTATGAACACTGAAGCTTTCTTT,CAISPGQGSMNTEAFF
.,TRBV5-4,TRBJ1-5,.,TGTGCCAGCAGCTTGAGTGGGGAGCCCCAGCATTTT,CASSLSGEPQHF
.,TRBV27,TRBJ1-2,.,TGTGCCAGCAGTTTAAGCGCGGGTATAATCTATGGCTACACCTTC,CASSLSAGIIYGYTF
.,TRBV28,TRBJ1-3,.,TGTGCCAGCAGTTTAATAGGAAACACCATATATTTT,CASSLIGNTIYF
.,TRBV7-8,TRBJ1-5,.,TGTGCCAGCATCCCCGGAGGCGGAGGAGGCAATCAGCCCCAGCATTTT,CASIPGGGGGNQPQHF